The rows below give T cell receptor beta chains drawn from one sample of a study of preoperative IRX-2 immunotherapy in early breast cancer. Using immunoSEQ multiplex PCR, the repertoire was profiled, and TCRdb retains in-frame clones only, with some absent. Of tens of thousands of clones in the sample, under 90% are singletons; the top ten hold roughly 1.6%. Sequenced here: tumor tissue, sampled after IRX-2 immunotherapy. All receptors come from a human donor with breast cancer. Both conserved end residues are part of each CDR3. The D gene is left open where the match is weak. Expanded clones are given a class, and other clones once, few, many or no size at all.

J gene,V gene,D gene,clone size,CDR3 protein,CDR3 DNA
TRBJ1-1,TRBV6-8,-,-,CASSYSMGDTEAFF,TGTGCCAGCAGTTACTCGATGGGAGACACTGAAGCTTTCTTT
TRBJ1-5,TRBV6-8,-,-,CASSRFLRRGDQPQHF,TGTGCCAGCAGTCGTTTCCTCAGAAGGGGCGATCAGCCCCAGCATTTT
TRBJ1-1,TRBV6-8,-,once,CASSYSLRITEAFF,TGTGCCAGCAGTTACTCCTTACGAATAACTGAAGCTTTCTTT
TRBJ2-1,TRBV7-4,-,-,CASSPTGAVYNEQFF,TGTGCCAGCAGCCCCACGGGGGCCGTCTACAATGAGCAGTTCTTC
TRBJ2-3,TRBV6-8,-,-,CAISRREQGQLTSTDTQYF,TGTGCCATCAGTAGAAGGGAGCAAGGGCAGCTGACTAGCACAGATACGCAGTATTTT
TRBJ2-2,TRBV6-8,TRBD2,-,CASSYSRARLATGELFF,TGTGCCAGCAGTTACTCGAGGGCAAGACTAGCCACCGGGGAGCTGTTTTTT
TRBJ2-3,TRBV6-8,TRBD1,-,CASSSGTGRTDTQYF,TGTGCCAGCAGTTCCGGGACAGGGCGCACAGATACGCAGTATTTT
TRBJ2-7,TRBV7-2,-,-,CASSIGPGDEQYF,TGTGCCAGCAGCATTGGACCCGGGGACGAGCAGTACTTC
TRBJ2-3,TRBV11-3,-,-,CASSLPPPRAYTQYF,TGTGCCAGCAGCTTGCCCCCTCCCCGGGCTTATACGCAGTATTTT
TRBJ2-2,TRBV6-8,-,-,CASSRTETPGELFF,TGTGCCAGCAGTCGGACTGAAACACCCGGGGAGCTGTTTTTT
TRBJ1-6,TRBV6-8,-,-,CASRETGIDSPLHF,TGTGCCAGCAGAGAGACAGGAATAGATTCACCCCTCCACTTT
TRBJ2-7,TRBV6-8,-,-,CASSYGHSGNYEQYF,TGTGCCAGCAGTTACGGGCACAGCGGAAACTACGAGCAGTACTTC
TRBJ2-7,TRBV23-1,TRBD2,-,CASSFSSGLTYEQYF,TGCGCCAGCAGCTTCTCTAGCGGGTTGACCTACGAGCAGTACTTC
TRBJ1-5,TRBV18,-,-,CASSLADTASNQPQHF,TGTGCCAGCTCACTCGCGGACACGGCAAGCAATCAGCCCCAGCATTTT
TRBJ2-2,TRBV19,-,-,CASSDRPHTGELFF,TGTGCCAGTAGTGACAGGCCCCACACCGGGGAGCTGTTTTTT
TRBJ1-2,TRBV30,-,-,CAWGAGVVLGYTF,TGTGCCTGGGGCGCGGGCGTAGTTCTGGGCTACACCTTC
TRBJ2-7,TRBV6-8,TRBD2,-,CASRGLAGGPYEQYF,TGTGCCAGCAGAGGACTAGCGGGAGGGCCCTACGAGCAGTACTTC
TRBJ1-1,TRBV6-8,-,-,CASRRENTEAFF,TGTGCCAGCAGGAGGGAGAACACTGAAGCTTTCTTT
TRBJ1-2,TRBV29-1,-,-,CSVSGGNYGYTF,TGCAGCGTTTCAGGAGGCAACTATGGCTACACCTTC
TRBJ1-2,TRBV6-8,-,-,CASSYGSRGAEGYTF,TGTGCCAGCAGTTACGGGAGCAGGGGAGCGGAAGGCTACACCTTC
TRBJ2-1,TRBV28,-,-,CASTSYSYNEQFF,TGTGCCAGCACAAGCTACTCCTACAATGAGCAGTTCTTC
TRBJ1-3,TRBV19,TRBD1,-,CATRDSYTSGNTIYF,TGTGCCACCCGGGACAGCTATACCTCTGGAAACACCATATATTTT
TRBJ2-1,TRBV11-3,-,few,CASSLGPQPYNEQFF,TGTGCCAGCAGCTTGGGTCCACAACCATACAATGAGCAGTTCTTC
TRBJ1-6,TRBV5-1,TRBD1,-,CASSRTGGDSPLHF,TGCGCCAGCTCCAGAACAGGGGGCGATTCACCCCTCCACTTT